This T cell receptor beta chain was recorded in a study of CD8+ T cells in alopecia areata. Trimming took 0 bases from V and 6 from J; bases not matched to a gene: 5. This CDR3 comprises 14 residues. Germline V gives CDR1 LGHNA, CDR2 YSLEER. Specified treatment: oral pan-JAK inhibitor, 5-10 mg twice daily. Researchers took lesional scalp punch biopsies and peripheral blood from people who were alopecia areata patients. After isolation, RNA underwent reverse transcription to generate cDNA as the sequencing template. The repertoire was sequenced with immunoSEQ multiplex PCR; TCRdb's copy has only in-frame clones and lacks some. Among some 96,000 clones, 60% to 75% were seen once, and the ten largest hold roughly 15%.

The TCR sequence derives from a human donor with alopecia areata. The chain combines TRBV4-3 with TRBJ2-7, with 7 nucleotides matching TRBD1. The input for sequencing was CD8+ T cells sorted from blood, taken at week 4, from a patient treated with tofacitinib. CDR3 protein: CASSQDRQGGEQYF. The CDR3, as DNA: TGCGCCAGCAGCCAAGATCGACAGGGCGGCGAGCAGTACTTC.